This T cell receptor beta chain was documented in a study of shared clonotypes between healthy human individuals. The wider study: Researchers assigned three CD4 naive, three CD4 memory, two CD8 naive and one CD8 memory plate to each donor.

To note about this clone: What it binds is not known.

The CDR3 loop spans 15 amino acids. Trimming left V 0 bases short and J 0 bases short, with 8 bases between. Germline V lookup: CDR1 GTSNPN, CDR2 SVGIG (reference sequence). Recent vaccinations or acute infections were absent in the healthy HIV-negative adult donors. CD45RA+ naive and CD45RA-negative memory subsets were separated from CD4+ cells. Assay used: immunoSEQ multiplex PCR; TCRdb lists only in-frame clones, some missing. The sample lists about a million clones, around four fifths occurring once. Study results and caveats: Around 5.4% of naive CD4 clonotypes were common to a handful of donors.

Sample: memory CD4+ T cells sorted from blood. Subset denoted: CD45RA-negative fraction. The TCR sequence derives from a man younger than 35 in good health. The rearrangement uses TRBV30 and TRBJ2-2; no definite D call. Here the CDR3 reads CAWSVLGANTGELFF. The CDR3 coding sequence is TGTGCCTGGAGTGTACTGGGCGCGAACACCGGGGAGCTGTTTTTT. The entire variable domain, with the rest obtained from reference TRBV30 and TRBJ2-2, is as follows: SQTIHQWPATLVQPVGSPLSLECTVEGTSNPNLYWYRQAAGRGLQLLFYSVGIGQISSEVPQNLSASRPQDRQFILSSKKLLLSDSGFYLCAWSVLGANTGELFFGEGSRLTVL.